This T cell receptor (beta chain) was recovered during a study of cytotoxic CD8 clonotypes in ibrutinib-treated CLL. Study conclusions and caveats: On treatment, the uncommon public clonotypes contracted or remained stable.

Regarding this clone: Its target is unknown.

CDR1 is SQVTM, CDR2 ANQGSEA, per germline. With 0 bases removed from V and 2 bases from J, the gap between germline ends came to 15 bases. This CDR3 comprises 16 residues. Investigators sourced approximately 2 micrograms of genomic DNA from cryopreserved PBMCs for TCR beta libraries. Assay: immunoSEQ multiplex PCR; the TCRdb copy retains only in-frame clones and omits some. The sample has about 130,000 clones, about 76% seen once. Sequenced here: PBMCs, sampled after 24 months of ibrutinib treatment. The genes are TRBV29-1 and TRBJ2-3; maybe TRBD2 (6 bases). This clonotype originated in a human donor with chronic lymphocytic leukemia. DNA for the CDR3: TGCAGCGTTGAAGATGGGGACTTCGCCTACACAGATACGCAGTATTTT. It codes for CSVEDGDFAYTDTQYF.